This T cell receptor (beta chain) was captured in a study of cytomegalovirus exposure and HLA in healthy donors. General observations from the study: Among TCR beta chains of equal frequency, HLA-associated ones were more clonally expanded in a later analysis. According to an earlier analysis, most TCR beta V segments yielded productive rearrangements about 87% or about 30% of the time. The study recorded 150 to 200 TCR beta chains that were cytomegalovirus-associated. Several of the most significant clusters appeared, in a later analysis, to be linked to common viral pathogens.

This clone was recorded a few times. Its antigen is not identified. One end of the junction does not line up with germline, which may come from a read error. PCR used 60 Vbeta primers and 13 Jbeta primers. Clones were sequenced by immunoSEQ multiplex PCR, and TCRdb holds only the in-frame ones, with some missing. The table records 150,000 to 190,000 clones, 75% of them present only once. Germline values: CDR1 MNHEY, CDR2 SMNVEV (reference sequence). CDR3 length equals 13 residues. Sequencing used PBMCs. This sequence originates from a man between 18 and 29 years old in good health and CMV-seronegative. This chain connects TRBV27 to TRBJ2-7; 7 bases align to TRBD1. The CDR3, as DNA: TGTGCCAGCAGTCCAATTTTCGGACAGGCCTCCGACTTC. It translates to CASSPIFGQASDF.